The present T cell receptor (beta chain) was sequenced within a study of shared clonotypes between healthy human individuals. General study findings and limits: The study generally estimated greater richness for naive than memory subsets. Between a handful of donors, naive CD4 clonotypes were shared at a level of roughly 5.5%.

The CDR3 runs to 12 residues. Germline V gives CDR1 MGHDK, CDR2 SYGVNS. Trimming removed 6 bases at V and 8 bases at J, with 11 bases between. Note on this clone: Its target is unknown.

Profiled with immunoSEQ multiplex PCR; TCRdb holds only in-frame clones, not every one. The table shows roughly 1,500,000 clones, with around 98% occurring only once. Material for sequencing was naive CD4+ T cells sorted from blood. The subset was: CD45RA+ positively selected. This sequence was found in a man aged 25 to 40 in good health. The chain couples TRBV25-1 to TRBJ2-1; possibly TRBD1 for D (6 bases). CDR3 amino acids: CASRGAGDEQFF. CDR3 in DNA: TGTGCCAGCAGGGGGGCAGGGGATGAGCAGTTCTTC.